The source of this T cell receptor (beta chain) is a study of cytomegalovirus exposure and HLA in healthy donors. It was with 60 Vbeta and 13 Jbeta primers that the PCR ran. Sequencing was performed with immunoSEQ multiplex PCR; in TCRdb, only in-frame clones are kept and a portion is missing. Seen in this sample are 100,000 to 150,000 clones; the ten most common clones hold roughly 1.4%. V gave up 5 bases and J gave up 2 bases; unmatched junction bases: 3. Germline-derived CDR1 and CDR2 are SGHTA and FQGNSA. The CDR3 covers 15 residues. The V call is TRBV7-2, the J call TRBJ2-7, with TRBD2 matching over 13 bases. Sequenced sample: PBMCs. The sequence derives from a woman in her thirties or forties in good health and CMV-seronegative. This CDR3 reads CASSRGLAGTYEQYF. CDR3 nucleotides: TGTGCCAGCAGCCGGGGACTAGCGGGGACCTACGAGCAGTACTTC.